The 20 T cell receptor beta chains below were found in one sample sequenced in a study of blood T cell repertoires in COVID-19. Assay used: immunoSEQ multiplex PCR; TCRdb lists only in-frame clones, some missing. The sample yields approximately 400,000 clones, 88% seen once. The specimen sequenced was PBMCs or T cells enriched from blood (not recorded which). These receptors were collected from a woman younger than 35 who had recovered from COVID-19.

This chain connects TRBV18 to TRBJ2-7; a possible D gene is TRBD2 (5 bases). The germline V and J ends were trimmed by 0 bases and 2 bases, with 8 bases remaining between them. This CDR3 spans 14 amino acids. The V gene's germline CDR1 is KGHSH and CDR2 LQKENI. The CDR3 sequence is CASSPPSGTYEQYF. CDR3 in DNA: TGTGCCAGCTCACCACCGTCGGGGACCTACGAGCAGTACTTC.

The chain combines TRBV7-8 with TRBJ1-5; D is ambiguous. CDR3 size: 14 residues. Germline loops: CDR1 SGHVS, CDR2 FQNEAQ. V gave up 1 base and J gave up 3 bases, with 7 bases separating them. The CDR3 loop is CASSLVQDNQPQHF. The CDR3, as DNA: TGTGCCAGCAGCTTAGTCCAGGACAATCAGCCCCAGCATTTT.

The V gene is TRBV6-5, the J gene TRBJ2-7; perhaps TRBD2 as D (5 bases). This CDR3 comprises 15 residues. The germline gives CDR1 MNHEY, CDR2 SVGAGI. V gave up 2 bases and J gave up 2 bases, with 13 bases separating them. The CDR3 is CASSYGRGITYEQYF. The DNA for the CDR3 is TGTGCCAGCAGTTACGGTCGGGGAATTACCTACGAGCAGTACTTC.

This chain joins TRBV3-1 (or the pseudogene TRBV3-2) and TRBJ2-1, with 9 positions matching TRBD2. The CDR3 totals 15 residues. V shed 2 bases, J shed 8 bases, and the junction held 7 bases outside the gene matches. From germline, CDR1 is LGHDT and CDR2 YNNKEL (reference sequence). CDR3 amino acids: CASSQLPGLADEQFF. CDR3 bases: TGTGCCAGCAGCCAACTACCGGGACTAGCCGATGAGCAGTTCTTC.

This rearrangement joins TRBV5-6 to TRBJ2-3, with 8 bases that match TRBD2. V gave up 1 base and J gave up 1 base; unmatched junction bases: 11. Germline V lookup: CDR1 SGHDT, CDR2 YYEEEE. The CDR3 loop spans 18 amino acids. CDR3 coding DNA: TGTGCCAGCAGCTTGAGGAGCGGGGGAAGGGGAGGCACAGATACGCAGTATTTT. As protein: CASSLRSGGRGGTDTQYF.

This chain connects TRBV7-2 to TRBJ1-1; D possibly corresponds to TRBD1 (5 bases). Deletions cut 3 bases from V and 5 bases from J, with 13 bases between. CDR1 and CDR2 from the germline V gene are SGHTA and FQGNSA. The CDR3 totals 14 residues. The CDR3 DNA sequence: TGTGCCAGCAGCTTTGCGGGGGGACCTACTGAAGCTTTCTTT. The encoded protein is CASSFAGGPTEAFF.

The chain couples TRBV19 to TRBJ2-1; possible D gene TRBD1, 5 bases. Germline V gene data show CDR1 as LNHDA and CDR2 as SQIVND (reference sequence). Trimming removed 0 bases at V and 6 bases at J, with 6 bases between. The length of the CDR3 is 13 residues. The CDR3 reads CASSIDTGNEQFF. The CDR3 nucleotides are TGTGCCAGTAGTATAGATACAGGCAATGAGCAGTTCTTC.

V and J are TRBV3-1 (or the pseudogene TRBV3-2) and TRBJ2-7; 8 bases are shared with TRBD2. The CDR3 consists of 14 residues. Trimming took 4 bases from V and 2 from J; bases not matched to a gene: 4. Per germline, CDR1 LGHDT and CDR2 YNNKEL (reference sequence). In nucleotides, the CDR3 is TGTGCCAGCAGCCGTTACGGGGGGGCCTACGAGCAGTACTTC. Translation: CASSRYGGAYEQYF.

The CDR3 is CASRAQGDAFF. CDR3 bases: TGTGCCAGCAGGGCCCAGGGTGACGCTTTCTTT. The chain links TRBV28 to TRBJ1-1; D is perhaps TRBD1 (5 bases). CDR1 and CDR2 from the germline V gene are MDHEN and SYDVKM. V was cut by 6 bases and J by 11 bases, with 13 bases left in between. This CDR3 has 11 residues.

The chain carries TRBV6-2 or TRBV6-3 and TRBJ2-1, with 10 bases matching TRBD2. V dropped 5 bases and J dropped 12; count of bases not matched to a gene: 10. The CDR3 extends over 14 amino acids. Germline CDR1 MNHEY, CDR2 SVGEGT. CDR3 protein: CASSTGLAAFRQFF. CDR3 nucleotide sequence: TGTGCCAGCAGTACCGGACTAGCGGCCTTCCGGCAGTTCTTC.

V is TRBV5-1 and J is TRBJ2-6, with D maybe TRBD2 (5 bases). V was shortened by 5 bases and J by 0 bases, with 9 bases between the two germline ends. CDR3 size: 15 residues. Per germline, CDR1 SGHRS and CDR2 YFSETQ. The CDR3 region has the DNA TGCGCCAGCAGTGAGGGCTACTCTGGGGCCAACGTCCTGACTTTC. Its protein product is CASSEGYSGANVLTF.

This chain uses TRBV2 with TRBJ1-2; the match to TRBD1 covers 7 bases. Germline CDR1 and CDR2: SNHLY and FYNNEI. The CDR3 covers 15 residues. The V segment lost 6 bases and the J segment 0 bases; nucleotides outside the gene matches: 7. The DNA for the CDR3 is TGTGCCAGCAGGCTGGACAGGAAAGCTAACTATGGCTACACCTTC. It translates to CASRLDRKANYGYTF.

The CDR3 nucleotides are TGCGCCAGCAGCCAAGTTTTAGGAGGGGCCTTAACCTATGGCTACACCTTC. Protein sequence: CASSQVLGGALTYGYTF. The V gene is TRBV4-3, the J gene TRBJ1-2, with D tentatively TRBD1 (5 bases). V was pared by 1 base and J by 4 bases, with 19 bases between. CDR3 length: 17 residues. Germline V gene lookup returns CDR1 LGHNA and CDR2 YSLEER.

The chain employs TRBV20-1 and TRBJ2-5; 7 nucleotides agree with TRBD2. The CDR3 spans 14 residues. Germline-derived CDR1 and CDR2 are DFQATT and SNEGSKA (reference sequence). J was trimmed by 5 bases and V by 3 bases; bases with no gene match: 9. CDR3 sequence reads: CSASPGGSLETQYF. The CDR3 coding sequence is TGCAGTGCTAGTCCGGGGGGATCATTGGAGACCCAGTACTTC.

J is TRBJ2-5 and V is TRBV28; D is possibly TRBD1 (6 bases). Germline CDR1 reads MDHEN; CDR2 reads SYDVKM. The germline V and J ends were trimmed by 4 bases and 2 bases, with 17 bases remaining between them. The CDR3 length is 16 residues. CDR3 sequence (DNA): TGTGCCAGCAGTTACCACCTACTGGACAGTCAAGAGACCCAGTACTTC. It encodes CASSYHLLDSQETQYF.

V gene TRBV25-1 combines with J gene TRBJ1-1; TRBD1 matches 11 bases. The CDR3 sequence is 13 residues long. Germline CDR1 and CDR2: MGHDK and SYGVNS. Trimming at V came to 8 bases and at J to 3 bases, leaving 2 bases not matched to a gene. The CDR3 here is CASGDRGDTEAFF. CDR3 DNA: TGTGCCAGCGGGGACAGGGGGGACACTGAAGCTTTCTTT.

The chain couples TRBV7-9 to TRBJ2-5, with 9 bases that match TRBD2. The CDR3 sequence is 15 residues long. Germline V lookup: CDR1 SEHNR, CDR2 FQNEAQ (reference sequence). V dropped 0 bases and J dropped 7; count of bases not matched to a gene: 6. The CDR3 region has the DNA TGTGCCAGCAGCTTAGCCGGGACTAGCTTTGGGACCCAGTACTTC. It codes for CASSLAGTSFGTQYF.

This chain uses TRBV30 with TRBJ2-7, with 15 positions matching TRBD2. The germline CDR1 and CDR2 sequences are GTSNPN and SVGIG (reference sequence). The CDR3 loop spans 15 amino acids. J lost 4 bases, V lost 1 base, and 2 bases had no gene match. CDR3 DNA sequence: TGTGCCTGGAGTGACGGGACTAGCGGGGGGTACGAGCAGTACTTC. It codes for CAWSDGTSGGYEQYF.

The DNA of the CDR3 is TGTGCCAGCAGCCCACATCTAGGGGGCAATGAGCAGTTCTTC. Its translation: CASSPHLGGNEQFF. V and J are TRBV7-9 and TRBJ2-1, with D possibly matching TRBD1 (6 bases). CDR1 is SEHNR, CDR2 FQNEAQ, per germline (reference sequence). The V and J ends lost 5 bases and 6 bases respectively, with 14 bases between them. The CDR3 contains 14 residues.

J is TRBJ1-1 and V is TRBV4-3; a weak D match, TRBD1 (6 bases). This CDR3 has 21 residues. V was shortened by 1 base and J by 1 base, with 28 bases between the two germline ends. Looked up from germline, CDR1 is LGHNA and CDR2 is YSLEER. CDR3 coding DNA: TGCGCCAGCAGCCAAGTCTTTCCCCGGGAAGGGCAAGGGGGAAGGAACACTGAAGCTTTCTTT. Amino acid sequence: CASSQVFPREGQGGRNTEAFF.